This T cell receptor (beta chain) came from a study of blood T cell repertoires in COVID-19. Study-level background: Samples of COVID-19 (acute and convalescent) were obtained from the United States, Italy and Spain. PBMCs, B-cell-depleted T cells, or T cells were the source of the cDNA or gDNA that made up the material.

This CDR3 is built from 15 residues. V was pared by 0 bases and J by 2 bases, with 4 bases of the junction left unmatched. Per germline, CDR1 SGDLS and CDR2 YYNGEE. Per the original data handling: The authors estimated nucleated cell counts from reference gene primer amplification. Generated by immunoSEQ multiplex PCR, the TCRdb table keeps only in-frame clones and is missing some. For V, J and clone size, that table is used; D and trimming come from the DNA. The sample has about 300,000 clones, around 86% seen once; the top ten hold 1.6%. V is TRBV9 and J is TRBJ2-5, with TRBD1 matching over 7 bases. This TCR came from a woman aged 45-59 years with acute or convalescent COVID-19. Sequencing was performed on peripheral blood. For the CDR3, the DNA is TGTGCCAGCAGCGTAGGGCAGGGGGTTCAAGAGACCCAGTACTTC. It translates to CASSVGQGVQETQYF.